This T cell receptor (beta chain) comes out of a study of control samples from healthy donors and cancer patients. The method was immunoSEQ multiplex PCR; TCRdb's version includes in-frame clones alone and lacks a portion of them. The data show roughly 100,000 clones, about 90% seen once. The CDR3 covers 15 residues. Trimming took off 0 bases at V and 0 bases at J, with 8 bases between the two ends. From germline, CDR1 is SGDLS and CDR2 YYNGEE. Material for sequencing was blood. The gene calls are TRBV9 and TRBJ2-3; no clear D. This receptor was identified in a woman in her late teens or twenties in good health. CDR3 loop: CASSVGGLSTDTQYF. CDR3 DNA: TGTGCCAGCAGCGTAGGGGGTCTTAGCACAGATACGCAGTATTTT.